A selection of T cell receptor beta chains follows, all from one sample in a study of breast tumors, draining lymph nodes, adjacent tissues. TCRdb ran MiXCR on the multiplex PCR reads and lists one entry per CDR3 protein. Of 50,000 to 75,000 distinct CDR3 sequences in the sample, less than 60% are singletons; the top ten hold less than 20%. The sample taken for sequencing was breast tumor tissue. All receptors come from a female donor with breast cancer. Some clones in this sample may be carry-over from other donors' samples. Each CDR3 is given without its conserved first and last residue.

TRBV20-1	TRBJ1-2	SARRDSYGYT
TRBV15	TRBJ1-2	ATSSDRGNYGYT
TRBV7-2	TRBJ2-7	ASRSGTYEQY
TRBV24-1	TRBJ2-1	ATSDLGSGQGADEQF
TRBV19	TRBJ1-5	ASSIRTDSNQPQH
TRBV5-1	TRBJ2-7	ASSLHRTGAYEQY
TRBV2	TRBJ1-2	ASTEGVLYGYT
TRBV7-6	TRBJ2-3	ASSLGLAGGTDTQY
TRBV2	TRBJ2-5	ASSEGGEETQY
TRBV12-3/TRBV12-4	TRBJ2-1	ASSIVGQGYNEQF
TRBV9	TRBJ1-2	ASSPGNDFGYT
TRBV6-5	TRBJ2-5	ASSYYPDRQETQY
TRBV7-9	TRBJ2-1	ASSAPSRVPYNEQF
TRBV4-3	TRBJ2-2	ASSQVAAGSGGELF
TRBV5-5	TRBJ1-3	ASSLEFLGQGAGNTIY
TRBV2	TRBJ2-7	ASSAPPGRRSYEQY
TRBV2	TRBJ1-2	ASSEDQGGGYT
TRBV13	TRBJ2-7	ASSFGTGRSYEQY
TRBV5-6	TRBJ2-3	ASSLGLAGGTTDTQY
TRBV10-3	TRBJ2-7	AISGQGYEQY
TRBV7-7	TRBJ2-5	ASSLLAGGPETQY
TRBV20-1	TRBJ1-5	SARPGEQPQH
TRBV3-1	TRBJ2-7	ASSRPGQTYEQY
TRBV6-2/TRBV6-3	TRBJ2-7	ASGSPNSYEQY
TRBV20-1	TRBJ2-1	SASASRLVGYNEQF
TRBV9	TRBJ1-6	ASSVASGGDSPLH
TRBV4-1	TRBJ2-3	ASSQDPPGLAEISTDTQY
TRBV3-1	TRBJ1-1	ASSLRDTEAF
TRBV20-1	TRBJ2-5	SAPGRTSGNQETQY
TRBV7-6	TRBJ2-5	ASSAHGETQY
TRBV7-2	TRBJ1-4	ASSENQGWDEKLF
TRBV2	TRBJ2-1	ASSDSYLSYNEQF
TRBV29-1	TRBJ1-4	SVVVGYGTGEKLF
TRBV30	TRBJ1-5	AWSVAGNQPQH
TRBV15	TRBJ2-2	ATSRDIPGLAGGSDTGELF
TRBV9	TRBJ1-6	ASSEEGVDSPLH
TRBV12-3/TRBV12-4	TRBJ2-3	AISTGTKLDTQY
TRBV7-9	TRBJ2-1	ASSGSGTGGFEQF
TRBV12-3/TRBV12-4	TRBJ2-1	ASSLAGTGLNEQF
TRBV14	TRBJ2-5	ASSQGLLAGETQY
TRBV7-9	TRBJ1-6	ASSFDGRGNSPLH
TRBV12-3/TRBV12-4	TRBJ1-5	ASSPQGGNQPQH